The clone carrying this TCR beta chain is deemed medium-sized by its frequency. The sample belongs to a study of CXCR3-negative and CXCR3-positive naive CD8 T cells. The overall study: Collectively, the libraries yielded around 140 million TRB reads in total, at about 1.5 +/- 0.3 million per library.

The CDR3 consists of 16 residues. Germline V gene data show CDR1 as MNHEY and CDR2 as SMNVEV (reference sequence). UMI labels and 5' RACE were used to prepare the TRB cDNA libraries. TCRdb re-called the 5' RACE reads and catalogs CDR3 proteins one per entry, DNA excluded. This sample's clone table lists tens of thousands of distinct CDR3 sequences. Within the CD8+ T cell compartment, naive cells were CD45RO-CCR7+CD27+CD95-. The V and J genes are TRBV27 and TRBJ2-1; the TRBD1 assignment by TCRdb is unverifiable without DNA. Material for sequencing was naive CXCR3- CD8+ T cells from blood. Subset here: CD45RO-CCR7+CD27+CD95- naive CD8+ T cells lacking CXCR3 (TNR3-). This clonotype was obtained from a human donor in good health. Some clones in this sample may be carry-over from other donors' samples. CDR3 residues: CATLSSSRGRDNEQFF.